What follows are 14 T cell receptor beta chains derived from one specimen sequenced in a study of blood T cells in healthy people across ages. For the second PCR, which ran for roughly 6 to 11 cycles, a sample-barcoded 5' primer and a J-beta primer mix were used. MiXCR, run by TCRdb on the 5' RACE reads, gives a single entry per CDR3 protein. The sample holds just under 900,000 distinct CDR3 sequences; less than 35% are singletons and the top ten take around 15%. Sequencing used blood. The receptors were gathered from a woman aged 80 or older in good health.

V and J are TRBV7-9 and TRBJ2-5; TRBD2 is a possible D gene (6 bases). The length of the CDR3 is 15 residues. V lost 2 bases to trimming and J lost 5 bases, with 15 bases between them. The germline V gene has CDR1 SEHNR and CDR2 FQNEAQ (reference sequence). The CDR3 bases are TGTGCCAGCAGCTTAACGGGGGTAGGGAAGGAGACCCAGTACTTC. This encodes CASSLTGVGKETQYF. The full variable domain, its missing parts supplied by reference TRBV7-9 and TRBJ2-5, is DTGVSQNPRHKITKRGQNVTFRCDPISEHNRLYWYRQTLGQGPEFLTYFQNEAQLEKSRLLSDRFSAERPKGSFSTLEIQRTEQGDSAMYLCASSLTGVGKETQYFGPGTRLLVL.

This CDR3 reads CATKGQIQTEAFF. The CDR3 nucleotides read TGTGCCACGAAAGGACAGATACAAACTGAAGCTTTCTTT. The genes are TRBV10-3 and TRBJ1-1; tentatively, D is TRBD1 (6 bases). V lost 10 bases to trimming and J lost 5 bases, with 17 bases between them. Germline V gene lookup returns CDR1 ENHRY and CDR2 SYGVKD. The CDR3 length is 13 residues.

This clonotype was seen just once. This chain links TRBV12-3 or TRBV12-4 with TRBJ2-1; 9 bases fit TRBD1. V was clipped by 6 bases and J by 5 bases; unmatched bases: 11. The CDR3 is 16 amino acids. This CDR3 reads CASRGPGQGLNNEQFF. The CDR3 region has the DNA TGTGCCAGCAGGGGCCCGGGACAGGGCCTCAACAATGAGCAGTTCTTC.

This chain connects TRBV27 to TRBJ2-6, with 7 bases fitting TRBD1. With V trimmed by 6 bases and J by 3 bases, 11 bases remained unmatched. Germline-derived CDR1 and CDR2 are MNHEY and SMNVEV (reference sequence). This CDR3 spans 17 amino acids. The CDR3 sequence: CASSRQGQTGGANVLTF. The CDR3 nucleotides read TGTGCCAGCAGCCGACAGGGTCAGACTGGTGGGGCCAACGTCCTGACTTTC.

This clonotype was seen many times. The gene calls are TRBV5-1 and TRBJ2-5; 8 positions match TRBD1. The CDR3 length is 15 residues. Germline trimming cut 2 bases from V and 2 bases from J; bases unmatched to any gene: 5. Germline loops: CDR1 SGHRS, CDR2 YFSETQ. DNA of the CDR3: TGCGCCAGCAGCTTAGGACAGGGAAGACAAGAGACCCAGTACTTC. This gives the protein CASSLGQGRQETQYF.

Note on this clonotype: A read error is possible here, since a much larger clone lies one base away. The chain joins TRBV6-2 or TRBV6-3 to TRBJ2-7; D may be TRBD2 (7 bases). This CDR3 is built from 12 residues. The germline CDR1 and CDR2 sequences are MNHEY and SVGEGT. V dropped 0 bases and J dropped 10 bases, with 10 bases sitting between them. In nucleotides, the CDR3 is TGTGCCAGCAGTTACTCGGGCGGGGGCCAGTACGTC. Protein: CASSYSGGGQYV.

CDR3 residues: CASSEFAGLGYGYTF. The CDR3 coding sequence is TGTGCCAGCAGTGAGTTCGCAGGGTTGGGGTATGGCTACACCTTC. V gene TRBV25-1 combines with J gene TRBJ1-2, with D perhaps TRBD1 (5 bases). Trimming pared 3 bases from V and 5 bases from J, leaving 16 bases between. Germline V lookup: CDR1 MGHDK, CDR2 SYGVNS. This CDR3 region has 15 residues.

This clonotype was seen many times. The chain's CDR3 is CASSSTRQGNYGYTF. The CDR3 DNA sequence: TGTGCCAGCAGTTCAACCCGACAGGGGAACTATGGCTACACCTTC. The chain carries TRBV12-3 or TRBV12-4 and TRBJ1-2; 8 bases align to TRBD1. This CDR3 spans 15 amino acids. The V gene end was trimmed by 4 bases and the J gene end by 2 bases; junction bases not matched to a gene: 6.

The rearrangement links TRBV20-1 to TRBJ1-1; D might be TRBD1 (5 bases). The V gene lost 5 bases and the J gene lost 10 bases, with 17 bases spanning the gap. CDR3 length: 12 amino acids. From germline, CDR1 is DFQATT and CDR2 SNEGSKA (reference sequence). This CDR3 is CSAYRRGARAFF. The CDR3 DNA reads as TGCAGTGCTTACCGTCGGGGCGCGAGAGCTTTCTTT.

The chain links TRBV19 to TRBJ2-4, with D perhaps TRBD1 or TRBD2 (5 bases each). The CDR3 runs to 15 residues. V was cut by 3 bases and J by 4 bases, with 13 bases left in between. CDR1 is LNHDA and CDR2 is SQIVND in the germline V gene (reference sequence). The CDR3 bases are TGTGCCAGTAGTATTAATAATGGGGGAAAAAACATTCAGTACTTC. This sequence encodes CASSINNGGKNIQYF.

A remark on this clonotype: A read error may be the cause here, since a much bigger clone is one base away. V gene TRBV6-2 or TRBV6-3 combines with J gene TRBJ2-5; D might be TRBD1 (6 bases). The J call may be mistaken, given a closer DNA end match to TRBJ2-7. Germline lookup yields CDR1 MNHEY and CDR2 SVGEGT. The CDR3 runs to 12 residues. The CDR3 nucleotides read TGTGCCAGCAGTACAGGGTGCGGCGAGCAGTACTTC. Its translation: CASSTGCGEQYF.

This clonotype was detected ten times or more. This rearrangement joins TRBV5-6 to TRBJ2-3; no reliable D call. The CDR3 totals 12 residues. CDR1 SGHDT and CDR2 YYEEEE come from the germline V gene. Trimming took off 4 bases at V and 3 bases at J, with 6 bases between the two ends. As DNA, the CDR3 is TGTGCCAGCAGCCATCCAACAGATACGCAGTATTTT. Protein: CASSHPTDTQYF.

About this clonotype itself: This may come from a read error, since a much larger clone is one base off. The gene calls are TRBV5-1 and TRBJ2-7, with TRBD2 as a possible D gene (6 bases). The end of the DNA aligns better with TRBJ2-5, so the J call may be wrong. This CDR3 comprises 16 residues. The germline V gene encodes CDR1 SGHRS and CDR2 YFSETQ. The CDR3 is CASSLGGRGGSGTQYF. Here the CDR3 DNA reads TGCGCCAGCAGCTTGGGTGGCAGAGGAGGGTCAGGGACCCAGTACTTC.

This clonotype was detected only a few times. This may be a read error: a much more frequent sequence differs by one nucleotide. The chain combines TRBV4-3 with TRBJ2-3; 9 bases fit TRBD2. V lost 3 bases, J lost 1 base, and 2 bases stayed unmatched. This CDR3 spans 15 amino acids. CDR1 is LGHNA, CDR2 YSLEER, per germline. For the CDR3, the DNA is TGCGCCAGCAGCCACCGACTAGCGGGCACAGATACGCAGTATTTT. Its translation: CASSHRLAGTDTQYF.